Below are 17 T cell receptor beta chains sequenced from a single sample in a study of naive and memory T cell subsets. Antigens of these TCRs are unknown. Study-wide findings and caveats: Possibly reflecting memory cells re-expressing CD45RA, a few larger clonotypes occurred in naive repertoires, especially CD8.

An equimolar mix of two oligonucleotides served as the beta constant-region primer for TRBC1 and TRBC2. Ligated cDNA was amplified by four rounds of PCR with nested alpha and beta constant-region primers and SP2. TCRdb independently ran MiXCR on the UMI-ligation and nested PCR reads; one entry per CDR3 protein. This table holds 150,000 or so distinct CDR3 sequences, approximately 22% found once. Sample: naive CD4+ T cells from blood. These receptors came from a human donor in good health.

The rearrangement joins TRBV29-1 to TRBJ2-1, with D maybe TRBD1 (6 bases). V shed 0 bases and J shed 8 bases, with 29 bases lying between them. Germline loops: CDR1 SQVTM, CDR2 ANQGSEA. The CDR3 covers 19 residues. The CDR3 nucleotides are TGCAGCGTTGAAGATGAGGGTGAACAGGGTTGGTACGGTTCGGATGAGCAGTTCTTC. Its translation is CSVEDEGEQGWYGSDEQFF.

The V gene is TRBV5-1, the J gene TRBJ2-7, with 7 bases lining up with TRBD1. This CDR3 spans 13 amino acids. After removal of 3 bases from V and 4 bases from J, the junction contained 4 bases not matched to a gene. Germline loops: CDR1 SGHRS, CDR2 YFSETQ. CDR3 sequence: CASSSRQGYEQYF. The CDR3 nucleotides read TGCGCCAGCAGCTCAAGACAGGGATACGAGCAGTACTTC.

This chain links TRBV28 with TRBJ2-1, with D perhaps matching TRBD2 (5 bases). Germline V gene sequence: CDR1 MDHEN, CDR2 SYDVKM. The CDR3 is made up of 11 amino acids. Trimming shortened V by 2 bases and J by 15 bases, and 11 bases separated the two germline ends. CDR3 sequence: CASSLSGRRFF. The CDR3 DNA sequence: TGTGCCAGCAGTTTAAGTGGGAGACGGTTCTTC.

The chain has TRBV6-6 and TRBJ2-7; the D is unclear. V lost 5 bases, J lost 0 bases, and 11 bases lay in between. Looked up from germline, CDR1 is MNHNY and CDR2 is SVGAGI (reference sequence). The CDR3 is 14 amino acids. DNA of the CDR3: TGTGCCAGCAGTCTGAGACTCAGCTCCTACGAGCAGTACTTC. Its translation is CASSLRLSSYEQYF.

The genes are TRBV12-3 or TRBV12-4 and TRBJ1-1; D is possibly TRBD1 (5 bases). This CDR3 is 15 amino acids long. Trimming stripped 2 bases from V and 0 bases from J, with 10 bases between. Here the CDR3 DNA reads TGTGCCAGCAGTTTAAGGGGTTACCTGAACACTGAAGCTTTCTTT. Translation: CASSLRGYLNTEAFF.

J is TRBJ1-1 and V is TRBV6-2 or TRBV6-3, with D possibly being TRBD1 (6 bases). Germline V gene sequence: CDR1 MNHEY, CDR2 SVGEGT. The CDR3 runs to 13 residues. V dropped 6 bases and J dropped 5 bases, with 13 bases sitting between them. In nucleotides, the CDR3 is TGTGCCAGCAGACTTTCCGACAGGACTGAAGCTTTCTTT. Translation: CASRLSDRTEAFF.

The sample holds many counts of this clonotype. The chain combines TRBV5-1 with TRBJ1-2; D is ambiguous. Germline loops: CDR1 SGHRS, CDR2 YFSETQ. V was shortened by 1 base and J by 8 bases, with 12 bases between the two germline ends. CDR3 length equals 13 residues. This CDR3 is CASSLSFGRGYTF. The CDR3 DNA is TGCGCCAGCAGCTTGTCGTTCGGCCGGGGCTACACCTTC.

Concerning this clonotype itself: A read error is possible here, since a much larger clone lies one base away. The chain is built from TRBV20-1 and TRBJ2-3; TRBD2 aligns across 11 bases. Germline lookup yields CDR1 DFQATT and CDR2 SNEGSKA (reference sequence). The CDR3 is 15 residues long. CDR3 region: CSTSTTSGRPDTQYF. The CDR3 nucleotides read TGCAGTACTAGTACTACTAGCGGGAGACCAGATACGCAGTATTTT.

The rearrangement links TRBV7-2 to TRBJ2-1; D is undetermined. This CDR3 is 13 amino acids long. The germline V gene encodes CDR1 SGHTA and CDR2 FQGNSA. With 4 bases removed from V and 7 bases from J, the gap between germline ends came to 11 bases. The CDR3 bases are TGTGCCAGCAGCTCACTACATGGGAATGAGCAGTTCTTC. Translation gives CASSSLHGNEQFF. Supplemented by reference TRBV7-2 and TRBJ2-1, the full variable domain reads GAGVSQSPSNKVTEKGKDVELRCDPISGHTALYWYRQSLGQGLEFLIYFQGNSAPDKSGLPSDRFSAERTGGSVSTLTIQRTQQEDSAVYLCASSSLHGNEQFFGPGTRLTVL.

This clonotype was counted only a few times. The genes are TRBV28 and TRBJ2-7; D uncertain. V shed 5 bases and J shed 1 base, with 9 bases lying between them. The CDR3 has 13 residues. CDR1 MDHEN and CDR2 SYDVKM come from the germline V gene. The CDR3 reads CASSEPNSYEQYF. CDR3 coding DNA: TGTGCCAGCAGTGAACCGAATTCCTACGAGCAGTACTTC.

This clonotype occurred a few times. The J gene is TRBJ2-1, the V gene TRBV6-6; 8 positions match TRBD2. The CDR3 is 15 residues long. The germline gives CDR1 MNHNY, CDR2 SVGAGI (reference sequence). The junction had 5 bases not matched to a gene; V was cut back by 5 bases and J by 2 bases. CDR3 sequence (DNA): TGTGCCAGCAGTCAAAGAGCGGGAGCCTACAATGAGCAGTTCTTC. Amino acids: CASSQRAGAYNEQFF.

The chain employs TRBV28 and TRBJ2-7; D possibly corresponds to TRBD1 (5 bases). The CDR3 extends over 15 amino acids. CDR1 is MDHEN, CDR2 SYDVKM, per germline. Trimming left V 5 bases short and J 2 bases short, with 16 bases between. The CDR3 region is CASSPPAGWAYEQYF. The CDR3 DNA sequence: TGTGCCAGCAGTCCCCCGGCAGGGTGGGCCTACGAGCAGTACTTC.

The V and J genes are TRBV12-3 or TRBV12-4 and TRBJ2-3; 11 bases line up with TRBD2. The CDR3 runs 20 residues. Trimming removed 7 bases from V and 0 bases from J; junction bases left unmatched: 18. The DNA for the CDR3 is TGTGCCAGCAACAACAAGAGGCTAGCGGGAGGCATAACTAGCACAGATACGCAGTATTTT. Residues: CASNNKRLAGGITSTDTQYF.

This clonotype was detected ten times or more. The chain has TRBV20-1 and TRBJ2-7; TRBD2 matches at 9 bases. Germline assignment: CDR1 DFQATT and CDR2 SNEGSKA (reference sequence). The CDR3 has 16 residues. The ends lost 3 bases at V and 7 bases at J; junction bases unmatched: 16. CDR3 region: CSASDTRRGRAREQYF. As DNA, the CDR3 is TGCAGTGCTAGCGACACGAGGCGCGGGAGGGCCCGGGAGCAGTACTTC.

On this clonotype: One end of the junction fails to match germline, which may point to a read error. This rearrangement joins TRBV7-7 to TRBJ2-1; D not certain. The CDR3 is made up of 13 amino acids. Germline V gene sequence: CDR1 SSHAT, CDR2 FNYEAQ (reference sequence). The CDR3 DNA sequence: TGTGCTAGCAGCTTAGGACCAAGCAATGAGCAGTTCTTC. Translating gives CASSLGPSNEQFF.

There are a few counts of this clonotype. V usage is TRBV6-2 or TRBV6-3 and J usage is TRBJ2-7; D not certain. Germline loops: CDR1 MNHEY, CDR2 SVGEGT. The length of the CDR3 is 12 residues. Trimming took 5 bases from V and 4 from J, leaving 9 bases between them. CDR3 in DNA: TGTGCCAGCAGTATAACAGTTTACGAGCAGTACTTC. It specifies CASSITVYEQYF.

The chain links TRBV11-2 to TRBJ2-1; D is unresolved. Germline lookup yields CDR1 SGHAT and CDR2 FQNNGV. CDR3 length: 11 amino acids. V dropped 1 base and J dropped 9 bases, with 4 bases sitting between them. The CDR3: CASSLVSEQFF. CDR3 DNA: TGTGCCAGCAGCTTAGTGAGTGAGCAGTTCTTC.